This T cell receptor (beta chain) was sequenced during a study of spatial heterogeneity in lung cancer. Study background: More than nine raw reads, on average, carried each unique TCR and UMI combination.

Germline V CDR1 and CDR2: KGHSY, FQNENV. V was trimmed by 4 bases and J by 2 bases, leaving 13 bases between them. The CDR3 runs 15 residues. Unique molecular identifiers tagged every individual TCR cDNA molecule. TCRdb redid the calling of the 5' RACE reads with MiXCR, one entry per CDR3 protein. The table has some 12,000 distinct CDR3 sequences, 5.5% to 7.5% seen once. Time point meaning: sample taken at primary tumor resection. No cell sorting; template was whole RNA from tumor, lung tissue or PBMC. By share, this clonotype counts as large. This clonotype was obtained from a male donor with early-stage non-small cell lung cancer. The rearrangement links TRBV16 to TRBJ2-3; perhaps TRBD1 as D (5 bases). Sample: normal lung tissue next to the tumor, taken at surgery. In DNA, the CDR3 is TGTGCCAGCAGCCTGAATCGACAGCCCACAGATACGCAGTATTTT. Translation: CASSLNRQPTDTQYF. Combining the CDR3 with reference TRBV16 and TRBJ2-3 gives the whole variable domain GEEVAQTPKHLVRGEGQKAKLYCAPIKGHSYVFWYQQVLKNEFKFLISFQNENVFDETGMPKERFSAKCLPNSPCSLEIQATKLEDSAVYFCASSLNRQPTDTQYFGPGTRLTVL.